What follows are 27 T cell receptor beta chains derived from one specimen sequenced in a study of CD8 T cells in ankylosing spondylitis. General observations from the study: For ankylosing spondylitis blood, a TCR beta motif of 7 to 9 highly homologous variants appeared characteristic.

TCRdb redid the calling of the 5' RACE reads with MiXCR, one entry per CDR3 protein. The table has a few hundred thousand distinct CDR3 sequences, around 22% seen once. These TCRs are of unknown antigen specificity. The sequenced sample consisted of blood, either unsorted or a sorted T cell fraction (not recorded which). Receptors were obtained from a male donor with ankylosing spondylitis.

This clonotype has just a few counts. For the CDR3, the DNA is TGCAGCGTCGGGACCGAAAACATTCAGTACTTC. Translated, it gives CSVGTENIQYF. The V and J genes are TRBV29-1 and TRBJ2-4; possibly TRBD1 or TRBD2 for D (5 bases each). The CDR3 spans 11 residues. Germline CDR1 SQVTM, CDR2 ANQGSEA. Trimming shortened V by 6 bases and J by 5 bases, and 8 bases separated the two germline ends.

The chain has TRBV9 and TRBJ2-1, with 9 bases matching TRBD2. J lost 0 bases, V lost 0 bases, and 7 bases had no gene match. Germline lookup yields CDR1 SGDLS and CDR2 YYNGEE. This CDR3 has 18 residues. CDR3 amino acids: CASSVGLAGLSSYNEQFF. The CDR3, as DNA: TGTGCCAGCAGCGTAGGGCTAGCGGGGTTAAGCTCCTACAATGAGCAGTTCTTC.

The chain has TRBV18 and TRBJ1-2, with TRBD1 matching 8 bases. The germline V gene encodes CDR1 KGHSH and CDR2 LQKENI. The junction had 3 bases not matched to a gene; V was cut back by 3 bases and J by 6 bases. The CDR3 extends over 13 amino acids. CDR3 DNA sequence: TGTGCCAGCTCACCGACAGGGGATCATGGCTACACCTTC. It specifies CASSPTGDHGYTF. Full variable domain (missing parts from reference TRBV18 and TRBJ1-2): NAGVMQNPRHLVRRRGQEARLRCSPMKGHSHVYWYRQLPEEGLKFMVYLQKENIIDESGMPKERFSAEFPKEGPSILRIQQVVRGDSAAYFCASSPTGDHGYTFGSGTRLTVV.

Comments on this clonotype: A junction boundary mismatches the germline segment, possibly from a read error. The chain joins TRBV7-2 to TRBJ2-4, with D perhaps matching TRBD2 (5 bases). Germline values: CDR1 SGHTA, CDR2 FQGNSA. The CDR3 has 15 amino acids. The CDR3 nucleotides are TGTGCCAGCAGCTTAGCGGTGGGAGCCCAAAACATTCAGTACTTC. Its protein product is CASSLAVGAQNIQYF. Together with reference TRBV7-2 and TRBJ2-4, the CDR3 gives the full variable domain: GAGVSQSPSNKVTEKGKDVELRCDPISGHTALYWYRQSLGQGLEFLIYFQGNSAPDKSGLPSDRFSAERTGGSVSTLTIQRTQQEDSAVYLCASSLAVGAQNIQYFGAGTRLSVL.

This clonotype was detected only a few times. CDR3 DNA: TGTGCCAGCAGTGGATCCGACATTTCGAACACTGAAGCTTTCTTT. The encoded protein is CASSGSDISNTEAFF. The J gene is TRBJ1-1, the V gene TRBV2; no firm D call. The germline V gene encodes CDR1 SNHLY and CDR2 FYNNEI. This CDR3 comprises 15 residues. The V end lost 4 bases, the J end lost 1 base, and 13 bases lay between the germline ends.

The V gene is TRBV7-2, the J gene TRBJ2-1; no clear D gene. CDR1 is SGHTA and CDR2 is FQGNSA in the germline V gene. CDR3 length: 17 residues. Trimming left V 2 bases short and J 2 bases short, with 16 bases between. In DNA, the CDR3 is TGTGCCAGCAGCTTATCCCCCACCGGGTCCCCCTACAATGAGCAGTTCTTC. It is translated as CASSLSPTGSPYNEQFF.

The sample holds a few counts of this clonotype. This chain connects TRBV5-6 to TRBJ2-5; no clear D gene. Germline-derived CDR1 and CDR2 are SGHDT and YYEEEE. V lost 4 bases, J lost 5 bases, and 12 bases lay in between. This CDR3 is built from 13 residues. Here the CDR3 reads CASSNGPWETQYF. The CDR3, as DNA: TGTGCCAGCAGCAACGGGCCTTGGGAGACCCAGTACTTC.

The table lists this clonotype with a few counts. The V and J genes are TRBV28 and TRBJ2-5, with a tentative D call TRBD2 (6 bases). Trimming shortened V by 2 bases and J by 2 bases, and 9 bases separated the two germline ends. Germline loops: CDR1 MDHEN, CDR2 SYDVKM. CDR3 length: 14 residues. The CDR3 DNA reads TGTGCCAGCAGTTTAACGGGAGAGCAAGAGACCCAGTACTTC. Its translation: CASSLTGEQETQYF.

Only a few counts were recorded for this clonotype. The rearrangement joins TRBV20-1 to TRBJ1-6; D perhaps matches TRBD1 (5 bases). The CDR3 has 13 amino acids. The V gene's germline CDR1 is DFQATT and CDR2 SNEGSKA (reference sequence). The V and J ends lost 5 bases and 7 bases respectively, with 12 bases between them. In nucleotides, the CDR3 is TGCAGTGCTTTCGACAGCTTAAATTCACCCCTCCACTTT. Amino acids: CSAFDSLNSPLHF.

This clonotype occurred many times. The chain has TRBV7-2 and TRBJ2-7; 7 bases are shared with TRBD2. J was trimmed by 6 bases and V by 2 bases; bases with no gene match: 13. The CDR3 is 16 residues long. Germline V CDR1 and CDR2: SGHTA, FQGNSA. CDR3 bases: TGTGCCAGCAGCTTATTCATAGGACTAGAATCTCGCGAGCAGTACTTC. Translating gives CASSLFIGLESREQYF.

At least ten counts were recorded for this clonotype. The chain links TRBV12-3 or TRBV12-4 to TRBJ2-1; TRBD2 might be the D (6 bases). The V end was cut by 2 bases, the J end by 4 bases, with 12 bases between. The CDR3 covers 15 residues. The CDR3 DNA is TGTGCCAGCAGTTTAAGAGCGGGTGGTTACAATGAGCAGTTCTTC. Its protein is CASSLRAGGYNEQFF.

J is TRBJ2-1 and V is TRBV24-1, with no clear D. With 9 bases removed from V and 4 bases from J, the gap between germline ends came to 15 bases. The CDR3 sequence is 14 residues long. CDR1 KGHDR and CDR2 SFDVKD come from the germline V gene. The CDR3 here is CATGVVGHYNEQFF. CDR3 in DNA: TGTGCCACCGGAGTGGTAGGGCATTACAATGAGCAGTTCTTC.

This clonotype has a count of ten or more. The chain links TRBV12-3 or TRBV12-4 to TRBJ2-7; TRBD2 agrees at 9 bases. This CDR3 is built from 16 residues. V dropped 7 bases and J dropped 5; count of bases not matched to a gene: 15. CDR3 sequence (DNA): TGTGCCAGCACCTCCCCCGGCCTAGCGGGATTACACGAGCAGTACTTC. This gives the protein CASTSPGLAGLHEQYF.

This clonotype has more than one count but fewer than ten. This chain connects TRBV30 to TRBJ1-5, with D possibly TRBD1 on 5 matching bases. The CDR3 is 13 amino acids. The germline CDR1 and CDR2 sequences are GTSNPN and SVGIG (reference sequence). The V gene lost 5 bases and the J gene lost 5 bases, with 13 bases spanning the gap. The CDR3 DNA is TGTGCCTGGGGGGGAGGGAGCGATCAGCCCCAGCATTTT. This gives the protein CAWGGGSDQPQHF.

Only a few counts were recorded for this clonotype. The rearrangement joins TRBV7-2 to TRBJ2-3; 8 bases map to TRBD2. The germline V gene encodes CDR1 SGHTA and CDR2 FQGNSA. The CDR3 is 15 residues long. V trimming: 3 bases; J trimming: 5 bases; junction bases outside the gene matches: 7. The CDR3 sequence: CASSLIAGILDTQYF. DNA of the CDR3: TGTGCCAGCAGCTTGATAGCGGGAATCTTAGATACGCAGTATTTT.

V and J are TRBV7-8 and TRBJ1-3; the D is unclear. Germline-derived CDR1 and CDR2 are SGHVS and FQNEAQ. V dropped 1 base and J dropped 0 bases, with 10 bases sitting between them. The length of the CDR3 is 16 residues. The CDR3 DNA is TGTGCCAGCAGCTTAGGCATACAGAACTCTGGAAACACCATATATTTT. Translating it yields CASSLGIQNSGNTIYF.

The chain recombines TRBV28 with TRBJ2-7; tentatively, D is TRBD1 (6 bases). The CDR3 is made up of 15 amino acids. The V and J ends lost 2 bases and 4 bases respectively, with 15 bases between them. Germline V lookup: CDR1 MDHEN, CDR2 SYDVKM. The DNA for the CDR3 is TGTGCCAGCAGTTTACCAGGGGAAAGGGAATACGAGCAGTACTTC. The encoded protein is CASSLPGEREYEQYF.

V gene TRBV12-3 or TRBV12-4 combines with J gene TRBJ2-1; D is undetermined. The CDR3 consists of 17 residues. V gave up 5 bases and J gave up 2 bases, with 19 bases separating them. CDR3 residues: CASSPPRTRTPYNEQFF. As DNA, the CDR3 is TGTGCCAGCAGTCCCCCCAGGACCAGGACCCCCTACAATGAGCAGTTCTTC.

The chain has TRBV5-6 and TRBJ2-5; perhaps TRBD2 as D (5 bases). CDR3 length equals 17 residues. Trimming took off 0 bases at V and 0 bases at J, with 15 bases between the two ends. Per germline, CDR1 SGHDT and CDR2 YYEEEE. This CDR3 is CASSLAGRTPYQETQYF. The CDR3 DNA follows: TGTGCCAGCAGCTTGGCCGGTCGGACTCCGTACCAAGAGACCCAGTACTTC.

This clonotype was detected a few times. The chain combines TRBV29-1 with TRBJ2-7; 10 bases agree with TRBD1. V lost 5 bases and J lost 4; bases outside the gene matches: 8. The CDR3 extends over 14 amino acids. In germline, CDR1 is SQVTM, CDR2 ANQGSEA. CDR3 coding DNA: TGCAGCGTTAGGAGACAGGGGGCCCAATACGAGCAGTACTTC. It encodes CSVRRQGAQYEQYF.

V gene TRBV6-1 combines with J gene TRBJ2-1; TRBD2 is a possible D gene (5 bases). With 3 bases removed from V and 6 bases from J, the gap between germline ends came to 12 bases. This CDR3 has 14 amino acids. Germline CDR1 is MNHNS and CDR2 is SASEGT. The CDR3 loop reads CASSDRGVSNEQFF. The CDR3 region has the DNA TGTGCCAGCAGTGACCGGGGTGTCAGCAATGAGCAGTTCTTC.

This clonotype occurred a few times. The chain joins TRBV3-1 to TRBJ1-1; D is undetermined. CDR3 length: 13 amino acids. Trimming took off 1 base at V and 4 bases at J, with 7 bases between the two ends. Germline assignment: CDR1 LGHDT and CDR2 YNNKEL (reference sequence). The CDR3 region is CASSQVVGTEAFF. Here the CDR3 DNA reads TGTGCCAGCAGCCAAGTTGTAGGCACTGAAGCTTTCTTT.

This clonotype was found a few times. The chain couples TRBV6-2 or TRBV6-3 to TRBJ1-5; no definite D call. V shed 4 bases and J shed 5 bases, with 18 bases lying between them. In germline, CDR1 is MNHEY, CDR2 SVGEGT. The CDR3 loop spans 16 amino acids. The CDR3 sequence: CASSSLGRTFYQPQHF. In DNA, the CDR3 is TGTGCCAGCAGTTCCCTTGGACGGACCTTTTATCAGCCCCAGCATTTT.

The chain combines TRBV12-3 or TRBV12-4 with TRBJ1-2; D might be TRBD1 (5 bases). The CDR3 loop spans 12 amino acids. Deletions cut 6 bases from V and 12 bases from J, with 17 bases between. CDR3 sequence: CASSQGRVLDTF. The DNA for the CDR3 is TGTGCCAGCAGCCAGGGACGAGTTCTTGACACCTTC.

This clonotype was found a few times. This chain uses TRBV20-1 with TRBJ2-2, with unresolved D. CDR3 size: 15 residues. CDR1 and CDR2 from the germline V gene are DFQATT and SNEGSKA (reference sequence). The V gene lost 1 base and the J gene lost 0 bases, with 9 bases spanning the gap. The CDR3 sequence: CSARAPAANTGELFF. DNA of the CDR3: TGCAGTGCTAGAGCACCGGCCGCGAACACCGGGGAGCTGTTTTTT.

The gene calls are TRBV6-2 or TRBV6-3 and TRBJ2-7; the D is unclear. V was cut by 2 bases and J by 3 bases, with 5 bases left in between. Germline-derived CDR1 and CDR2 are MNHEY and SVGEGT. The CDR3 is 12 residues long. Here the CDR3 DNA reads TGTGCCAGCAGTTACAACGGCTACGAGCAGTACTTC. Translated, it gives CASSYNGYEQYF.

The rearrangement links TRBV5-1 to TRBJ2-1; 9 bases match TRBD2. This CDR3 spans 16 amino acids. From germline, CDR1 is SGHRS and CDR2 YFSETQ. V lost 5 bases, J lost 5 bases, and 11 bases stayed unmatched. CDR3 region: CASRRLAGPSNNEQFF. CDR3 coding DNA: TGCGCCAGCAGACGTCTAGCGGGACCTTCAAACAATGAGCAGTTCTTC.